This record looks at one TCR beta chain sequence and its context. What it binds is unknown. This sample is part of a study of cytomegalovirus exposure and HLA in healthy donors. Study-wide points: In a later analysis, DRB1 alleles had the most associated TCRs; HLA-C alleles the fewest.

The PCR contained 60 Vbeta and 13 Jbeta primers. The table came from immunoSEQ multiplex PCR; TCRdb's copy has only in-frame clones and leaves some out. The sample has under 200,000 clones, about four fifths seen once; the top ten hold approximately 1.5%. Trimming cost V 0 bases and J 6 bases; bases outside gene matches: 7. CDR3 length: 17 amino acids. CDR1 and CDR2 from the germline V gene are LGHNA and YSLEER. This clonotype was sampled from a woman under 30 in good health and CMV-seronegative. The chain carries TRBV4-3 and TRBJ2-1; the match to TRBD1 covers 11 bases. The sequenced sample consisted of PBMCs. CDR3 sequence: CASSQDFGTGGRNEQFF. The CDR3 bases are TGCGCCAGCAGCCAAGATTTCGGGACAGGGGGGCGCAATGAGCAGTTCTTC.